This TCR beta chain derives from a study of T cells in narcolepsy listed by TCRdb under 2018. Describing the broader study: Healthy control donors were enrolled in the study alongside patients who had narcolepsy type 1 or type 2 (NT1, NT2). The study sought autoreactive T cells targeting hypocretin neuron self-antigens (hypocretin, TRIB2) in narcolepsy patients, using TCR Vbeta sequencing to track clonotypes in blood and CSF. Findings and caveats that apply to the study as a whole: Plots that compared CSF and blood CD4+ T cell clonotypes from the same patient highlighted HCRT-specific and TRIB2-specific autoreactive clonotypes. No sequences matching autoreactive T cell clones were contained in some blood memory CD4+ repertoires from patients and controls. Numbers of sequenced blood memory CD4+ clonotypes were comparable, averaging about 39,000 in patients and about 33,000 in controls. According to the report, autoreactive clonotypes were detected serially in the blood of the same patients and of different patients, but not in healthy controls.

The CDR3 sequence holds 14 residues, the cysteine and phenylalanine included. The entry retains the CDR3 DNA only, 42 bases that are in frame from base 1. CDR1 is given as LNHDA and CDR2 as SQIVND, both from the germline V gene (reference sequence). Relative to germline, V is missing 7 bases and J is missing 0 bases, with 3 bases of the junction outside any gene match. Library preparation employed the immunoSEQ multiplex PCR assay. The immuneACCESS repertoire file appears here via TCRdb, limited to in-frame rearrangements. These files lack a portion of the clones; in checked studies, under half of the deficit traces to unresolved V genes, and the cause of the others is not known. Across this sample there are 30,000 or so clones, with roughly 80% seen only once. The leading ten clones occupy roughly 3.8% of the sample. For TCR Vbeta sequencing, memory CD4+ T cells were sorted ex vivo from the peripheral blood of both healthy controls and narcolepsy patients.

Turning to this clone: It lacks a known antigen. Base qualities were left out, and no much larger clone turns up one base away.

The V and J genes are TRBV19 and TRBJ2-1; TRBD1 aligns with 7 central bases. The TCR sequence derives from a human donor in good health. The sample consisted of memory (CD45RA-) CD4+ T cells from blood. What the cell subset or site label conveys for this sample: memory T cells sorted ex vivo from peripheral blood. The DNA sequence is as follows: TGTGCCAGTACACGGGACAGCTCCTACAATGAGCAGTTCTTC. It translates to CASTRDSSYNEQFF.